The sample holds many counts of the clone carrying this TCR beta chain. No antigen is known for it. Tagging with unique molecular identifiers was applied to individual cDNA molecules. TCRdb reprocessed the 5' RACE reads with MiXCR, giving one entry per CDR3 protein. The sample contains 37,000 or so distinct CDR3 sequences, 4.5% to 5% of which appear only once. The sample comes from a study of early T cells in non-severe SARS-CoV-2 infection. Study background: RNA in bulk from unsorted whole blood was sequenced, and chains were unpaired. Study-wide results and limits: A preference for anti-spike CD8 responses marked VDJdb matching, which missed private and CD4 specificities.

Germline V gene lookup returns CDR1 GTSNPN and CDR2 SVGIG (reference sequence). V gave up 1 base and J gave up 4 bases, with 8 bases separating them. CDR3 length: 14 amino acids. V is TRBV30 and J is TRBJ1-6, with no clear D. Sequencing input: whole blood. The sequence derives from an adult who was a healthcare worker with PCR-confirmed SARS-CoV-2 infection or an uninfected control (not recorded which). As DNA, the CDR3 is TGTGCCTGGAGTGCAGACATGTATAATTCACCCCTCCACTTT. Protein sequence: CAWSADMYNSPLHF.